A single sample gave rise to the 20 T cell receptor beta chains below, sequenced in a study of technical replicates of blood from several donors. Data came from immunoSEQ multiplex PCR; TCRdb stores just in-frame clones and leaves some out. The table records approximately 73,000 clones, around nine tenths of them present only once. Sequencing was performed on T cells isolated from PBMCs. These receptors all stem from a human donor in good health.

The gene calls are TRBV19 and TRBJ2-3, with D possibly TRBD1 on 6 matching bases. V was shortened by 5 bases and J by 10 bases, with 19 bases between the two germline ends. The CDR3 extends over 14 amino acids. The germline CDR1 and CDR2 sequences are LNHDA and SQIVND (reference sequence). CDR3 sequence (DNA): TGTGCCAGTAGTCCCTCTCAACTCCAGGGGCCGCAGTATTTT. Protein sequence: CASSPSQLQGPQYF.

This chain's CDR3 is CASSFDLSGRIYEQYF. DNA for the CDR3: TGTGCCAGCAGCTTTGACCTGAGCGGGAGGATCTACGAGCAGTACTTC. This chain uses TRBV11-1 with TRBJ2-7; TRBD2 agrees at 9 bases. V gave up 3 bases and J gave up 3 bases; unmatched junction bases: 9. Per germline, CDR1 SGHAT and CDR2 FQDESV (reference sequence). The CDR3 has 16 amino acids.

This chain uses TRBV4-2 with TRBJ2-3; 7 bases are shared with TRBD2. The ends lost 4 bases at V and 0 bases at J; junction bases unmatched: 7. Germline CDR1 is LGHNA and CDR2 is YNFKEQ. This CDR3 region has 16 residues. The CDR3 sequence: CASSPGSSGSTDTQYF. The CDR3 nucleotides read TGTGCCAGCAGCCCCGGGAGTAGCGGGAGCACAGATACGCAGTATTTT.

This chain links TRBV5-5 with TRBJ2-3; a possible D gene is TRBD2 (6 bases). The CDR3 has 16 amino acids. CDR1 is SGHKS and CDR2 is YYEKEE in the germline V gene (reference sequence). The germline V and J ends were trimmed by 0 bases and 2 bases, with 13 bases remaining between them. CDR3 nucleotides: TGTGCCAGCAGCTTGGCCTGGAGGGAGATCACAGATACGCAGTATTTT. It specifies CASSLAWREITDTQYF.

The genes are TRBV9 and TRBJ2-7; 8 nucleotides line up with TRBD2. Trimming at V came to 2 bases and at J to 5 bases, leaving 9 bases not matched to a gene. The germline CDR1 and CDR2 sequences are SGDLS and YYNGEE. The CDR3 covers 15 residues. The CDR3 protein is CASSVIREGVDEQYF. The CDR3, as DNA: TGTGCCAGCAGCGTTATACGGGAGGGTGTCGACGAGCAGTACTTC.

There are a few counts of this clone. The chain combines TRBV11-3 with TRBJ2-7, with 8 bases aligning to TRBD1. This CDR3 is built from 14 residues. The V gene's germline CDR1 is SGHNT and CDR2 YENEEA. V was clipped by 3 bases and J by 5 bases; unmatched bases: 6. The CDR3 nucleotides are TGTGCCAGCAGCTTCGGCAGGGGGCTAAACGAGCAGTACTTC. Amino acids: CASSFGRGLNEQYF.

V usage is TRBV11-3 and J usage is TRBJ2-1, with TRBD2 identical over 7 bases. Germline-derived CDR1 and CDR2 are SGHNT and YENEEA. This CDR3 region has 18 residues. V shed 1 base and J 5 bases; nucleotides not matched to a gene: 14. CDR3 amino acids: CASSLVAGEKRPDNEQFF. Written as DNA, the CDR3 is TGTGCCAGCAGCTTAGTAGCGGGCGAAAAACGCCCCGACAATGAGCAGTTCTTC. The full variable domain, rest sourced from reference TRBV11-3 and TRBJ2-1, is EAGVVQSPRYKIIEKKQPVAFWCNPISGHNTLYWYLQNLGQGPELLIRYENEEAVDDSQLPKDRFSAERLKGVDSTLKIQPAELGDSAVYLCASSLVAGEKRPDNEQFFGPGTRLTVL.

The V and J genes are TRBV28 and TRBJ2-5; TRBD2 matches at 8 bases. The CDR3 extends over 13 amino acids. The J segment lost 2 bases and the V segment lost 8 bases, leaving 4 bases of the junction unmatched. CDR1 is MDHEN and CDR2 is SYDVKM in the germline V gene. The CDR3 is CASLAGLQETQYF. CDR3 sequence (DNA): TGTGCCAGCTTAGCGGGGTTACAAGAGACCCAGTACTTC.

This clone was detected a few times. One end of the junction fails to match germline, which may point to a read error. The rearrangement links TRBV5-1 to TRBJ2-1; D unclear. Germline CDR1 is SGHRS and CDR2 is YFSETQ. The CDR3 extends over 11 amino acids. CDR3 coding DNA: TGCGCCAGCAGGGGCTACGATGAGCAGTTCTTC. This sequence encodes CASRGYDEQFF.

The gene calls are TRBV7-2 and TRBJ1-3, with a weak D call TRBD1 (6 bases). Trimming removed 5 bases from V and 2 bases from J, with 10 bases in between. Germline values: CDR1 SGHTA, CDR2 FQGNSA. CDR3 length: 14 residues. CDR3 nucleotides: TGTGCCAGCAGCCCAGGGGTAACTGGAAACACCATATATTTT. Its translation: CASSPGVTGNTIYF.

The chain uses TRBV27 and TRBJ2-5; D is unclear. The CDR3 has 14 residues. The germline CDR1 and CDR2 sequences are MNHEY and SMNVEV (reference sequence). V was pared by 1 base and J by 4 bases, with 10 bases between. CDR3 coding DNA: TGTGCCAGCAGTTTATTAAACAATCGAGAGACCCAGTACTTC. It is translated as CASSLLNNRETQYF.

J is TRBJ2-7 and V is TRBV4-2; D not resolved. The V gene lost 1 base and the J gene lost 3 bases, with 16 bases spanning the gap. Germline assignment: CDR1 LGHNA and CDR2 YNFKEQ. The CDR3 has 16 amino acids. As DNA, the CDR3 is TGTGCCAGCAGCCAAGGGGTGACTTCGTTCGGCTACGAGCAGTACTTC. The encoded protein is CASSQGVTSFGYEQYF.

This chain connects TRBV11-3 to TRBJ2-2, with D tentatively TRBD2 (5 bases). Germline lookup yields CDR1 SGHNT and CDR2 YENEEA. V lost 5 bases and J 1 base, leaving 14 bases between the germline ends. The CDR3 runs to 16 residues. The CDR3 protein is CASSRHSGLNTGELFF. In nucleotides, the CDR3 is TGTGCCAGCAGCCGCCACTCAGGACTGAACACCGGGGAGCTGTTTTTT.

This clone was seen once. The chain is built from TRBV19 and TRBJ1-5; D gene ambiguous. The germline V gene encodes CDR1 LNHDA and CDR2 SQIVND (reference sequence). This CDR3 has 16 amino acids. V lost 7 bases and J 5 bases, leaving 21 bases between the germline ends. The chain's CDR3 is CASTPPPNFIHQPQHF. The CDR3 region has the DNA TGTGCCAGTACCCCACCCCCTAATTTTATTCATCAGCCCCAGCATTTT. The whole variable domain, remainder taken from reference TRBV19 and TRBJ1-5, is DGGITQSPKYLFRKEGQNVTLSCEQNLNHDAMYWYRQDPGQGLRLIYYSQIVNDFQKGDIAEGYSVSREKKESFPLTVTSAQKNPTAFYLCASTPPPNFIHQPQHFGDGTRLSIL.

The rearrangement uses TRBV28 and TRBJ2-7; D possibly corresponds to TRBD1 (5 bases). V was trimmed by 8 bases and J by 2 bases, leaving 13 bases between them. The germline V gene encodes CDR1 MDHEN and CDR2 SYDVKM. This CDR3 has 13 amino acids. CDR3 bases: TGTGCCAGCCATAATACAGGTACCTACGAGCAGTACTTC. This sequence encodes CASHNTGTYEQYF.

The genes are TRBV7-3 and TRBJ2-5; D may be TRBD1 (6 bases). V lost 6 bases and J 4 bases, leaving 15 bases between the germline ends. Per the germline V gene, CDR1 is SGHTA and CDR2 is FQGTGA. The CDR3 has 14 residues. The chain's CDR3 is CASRYRERGETQYF. CDR3 nucleotide sequence: TGTGCCAGCAGATACAGGGAGAGGGGAGAGACCCAGTACTTC.

The V and J genes are TRBV5-4 and TRBJ2-7; the D is unclear. Germline-derived CDR1 and CDR2 are SGHNT and YYREEE (reference sequence). The CDR3 length is 12 residues. Deletions cut 2 bases from V and 4 bases from J, with 7 bases between. CDR3 in amino acids: CASSFLPYEQYF. The CDR3 DNA is TGTGCCAGCAGCTTCCTACCTTACGAGCAGTACTTC.

This clone was counted once. This chain joins TRBV19 and TRBJ2-7; D might be TRBD1 (5 bases). Trimming took off 3 bases at V and 3 bases at J, with 15 bases between the two ends. The CDR3 has 15 amino acids. Germline CDR1 is LNHDA and CDR2 is SQIVND (reference sequence). The CDR3 region is CASSIGLQALYEQYF. The CDR3 DNA reads TGTGCCAGTAGTATTGGGTTACAGGCCCTCTACGAGCAGTACTTC.

This clone was detected once. The chain couples TRBV6-5 to TRBJ2-7; TRBD1 is a possible D gene (5 bases). V gave up 6 bases and J gave up 4 bases, with 10 bases separating them. The CDR3 is 12 residues long. The germline V gene has CDR1 MNHEY and CDR2 SVGAGI. This CDR3 reads CASSPTGYEQYF. DNA of the CDR3: TGTGCCAGCAGCCCCACAGGATACGAGCAGTACTTC.

The chain uses TRBV13 and TRBJ2-7; 8 positions agree with TRBD2. CDR1 is PRHDT and CDR2 is FYEKMQ in the germline V gene (reference sequence). V shed 1 base and J 6 bases; nucleotides not matched to a gene: 8. The CDR3 loop spans 15 amino acids. CDR3 nucleotides: TGTGCCAGCAGCTTAGTTTTAGCGGGACTTGGCGAGCAGTACTTC. Translating gives CASSLVLAGLGEQYF.